This T cell receptor beta chain was identified during a study of read filtering for tumor transcriptome and immune sequencing. To note about this clonotype: Its antigen is unidentified.

Study-wide findings and caveats: This fraction held mixed bone marrow immune cells after CD138-negative sorting. IR-seq captured clonotypes deeper and more reliably than RNA-seq. Single-read clonotypes: roughly 82% of IR-seq clonotypes (around 3.5% of reads), 74.6% of RNA-seq clonotypes (44.6% of reads).

The library was built from about 400 ng RNA with molecular barcoded adaptors for alpha/delta and beta/gamma chains. TCRdb redid the calling of the reads with MiXCR, one entry per CDR3 protein. The repertoire holds some 120,000 distinct CDR3 sequences, 10% to 15% seen once, with roughly 11% in the top ten. The V gene end was trimmed by 5 bases and the J gene end by 7 bases; junction bases not matched to a gene: 10. The CDR3 has 16 residues. Germline-derived CDR1 and CDR2 are MGHRA and YSYEKL. The genes are TRBV4-1 and TRBJ2-2; 10 bases are shared with TRBD2. Sequenced input: a population of CD138-negative cells sorted from bone marrow. The sequence was obtained from a donor aged 40 or older with multiple myeloma. The CDR3 spells CASSNIVKREGGELFF. CDR3 nucleotides: TGCGCCAGCAGCAACATAGTCAAGCGGGAGGGCGGGGAGCTGTTTTTT.